Reported below is one TCR beta chain. The antigen is unknown. TCRdb keeps only in-frame clones here, not all; method: immunoSEQ multiplex PCR. The table records about 100,000 clones, about 94% of them present only once. The sample originates from a study of T cell responses to AZD1222 COVID-19 vaccine. General study findings and limits: Repertoire samples came only from after the peak T cell response. Regions 160-218 and 743-854 dominated among vaccine-associated CD4 TCRs spanning spike.

The germline V gene encodes CDR1 SGHRS and CDR2 YFSETQ. Germline trimming cut 0 bases from V and 7 bases from J; bases unmatched to any gene: 8. The CDR3 loop spans 16 amino acids. This material consisted of peripheral blood, taken on day 0 of AZD1222 vaccination. This receptor was identified in an adult in good health. The rearrangement joins TRBV5-1 to TRBJ2-1, with 9 bases lining up with TRBD2. Here the CDR3 DNA reads TGCGCCAGCAGCTTGGCTCTTAGCGGGAGTTTTAATGAGCAGTTCTTC. Protein sequence: CASSLALSGSFNEQFF.